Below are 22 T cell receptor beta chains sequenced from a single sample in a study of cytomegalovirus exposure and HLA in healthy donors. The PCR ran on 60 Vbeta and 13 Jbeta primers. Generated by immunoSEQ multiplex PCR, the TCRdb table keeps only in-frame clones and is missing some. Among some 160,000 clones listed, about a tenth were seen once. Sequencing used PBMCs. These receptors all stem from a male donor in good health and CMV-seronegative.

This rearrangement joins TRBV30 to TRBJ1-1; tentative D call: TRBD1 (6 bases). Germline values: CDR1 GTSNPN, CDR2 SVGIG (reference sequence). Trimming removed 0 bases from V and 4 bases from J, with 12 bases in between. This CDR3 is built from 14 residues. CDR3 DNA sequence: TGTGCCTGGAGTGTAAACAGGGAAAGCACTGAAGCTTTCTTT. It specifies CAWSVNRESTEAFF.

The CDR3, as DNA: TGTGCCAGTAGTATAGATAGTGGGACAGGGACGGGCCGAGAATATGGCTACACCTTC. It encodes CASSIDSGTGTGREYGYTF. This rearrangement joins TRBV19 to TRBJ1-2; 9 positions agree with TRBD1. V was pared by 0 bases and J by 5 bases, with 16 bases of the junction left unmatched. This CDR3 is built from 19 residues. CDR1 and CDR2 (germline): LNHDA, SQIVND (reference sequence).

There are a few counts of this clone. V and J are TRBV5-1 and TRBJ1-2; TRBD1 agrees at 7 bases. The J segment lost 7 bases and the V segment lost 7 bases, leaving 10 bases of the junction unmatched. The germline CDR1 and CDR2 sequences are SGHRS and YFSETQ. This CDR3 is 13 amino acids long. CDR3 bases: TGCGCCAGCGGACAGAATCAGGGGGGTGGCTACACCTTC. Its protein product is CASGQNQGGGYTF.

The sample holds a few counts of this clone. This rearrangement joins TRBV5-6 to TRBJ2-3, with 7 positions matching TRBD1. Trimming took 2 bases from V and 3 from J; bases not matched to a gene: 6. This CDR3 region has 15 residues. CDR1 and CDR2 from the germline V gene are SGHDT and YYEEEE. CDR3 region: CASSFRQGRTDTQYF. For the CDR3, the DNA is TGTGCCAGCAGCTTTAGACAGGGTAGGACAGATACGCAGTATTTT.

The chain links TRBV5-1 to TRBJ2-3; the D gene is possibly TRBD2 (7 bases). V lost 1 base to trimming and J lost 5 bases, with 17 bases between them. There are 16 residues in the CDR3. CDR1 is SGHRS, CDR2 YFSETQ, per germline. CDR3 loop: CASSLNGGPRVDTQYF. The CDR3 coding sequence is TGCGCCAGCAGCTTGAACGGGGGGCCTCGGGTAGATACGCAGTATTTT.

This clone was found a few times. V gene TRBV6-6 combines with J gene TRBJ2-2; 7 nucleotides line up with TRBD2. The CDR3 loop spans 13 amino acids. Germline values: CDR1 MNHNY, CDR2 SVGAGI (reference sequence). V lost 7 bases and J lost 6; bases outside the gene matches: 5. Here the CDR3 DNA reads TGTGCCAGCACCCCGGGAGGCGCCGGGGAGCTGTTTTTT. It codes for CASTPGGAGELFF.

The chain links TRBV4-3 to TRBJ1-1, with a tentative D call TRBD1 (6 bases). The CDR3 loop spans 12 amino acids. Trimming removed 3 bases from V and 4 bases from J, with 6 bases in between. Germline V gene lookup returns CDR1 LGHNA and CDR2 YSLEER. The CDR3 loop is CASSQTGTEAFF. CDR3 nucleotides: TGCGCCAGCAGCCAGACAGGCACTGAAGCTTTCTTT.

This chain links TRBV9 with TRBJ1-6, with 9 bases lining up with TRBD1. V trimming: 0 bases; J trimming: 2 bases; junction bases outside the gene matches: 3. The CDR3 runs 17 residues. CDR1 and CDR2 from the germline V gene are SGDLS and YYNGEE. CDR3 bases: TGTGCCAGCAGCGTAGGAGGACAGGGGACCTATAATTCACCCCTCCACTTT. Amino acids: CASSVGGQGTYNSPLHF.

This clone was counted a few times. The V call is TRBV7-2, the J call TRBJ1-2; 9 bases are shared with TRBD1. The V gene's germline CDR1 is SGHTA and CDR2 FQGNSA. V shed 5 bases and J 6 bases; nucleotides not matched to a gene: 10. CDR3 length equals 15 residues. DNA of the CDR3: TGTGCCAGCAGCCCGATCGGACAGGGGTTTCATGGCTACACCTTC. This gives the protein CASSPIGQGFHGYTF.

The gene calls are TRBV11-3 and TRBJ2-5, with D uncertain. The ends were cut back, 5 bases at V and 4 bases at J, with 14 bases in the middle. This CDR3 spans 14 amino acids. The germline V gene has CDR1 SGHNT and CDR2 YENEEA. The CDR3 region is CASSSPRTGETQYF. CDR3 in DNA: TGTGCCAGCAGCAGCCCGAGAACGGGAGAGACCCAGTACTTC.

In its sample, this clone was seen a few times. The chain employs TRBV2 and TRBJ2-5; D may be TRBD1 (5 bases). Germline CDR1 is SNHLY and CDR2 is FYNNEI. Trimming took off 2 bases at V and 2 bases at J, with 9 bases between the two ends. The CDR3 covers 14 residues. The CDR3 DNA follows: TGTGCCAGCAGTGAACAGGGATCACAAGAGACCCAGTACTTC. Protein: CASSEQGSQETQYF.

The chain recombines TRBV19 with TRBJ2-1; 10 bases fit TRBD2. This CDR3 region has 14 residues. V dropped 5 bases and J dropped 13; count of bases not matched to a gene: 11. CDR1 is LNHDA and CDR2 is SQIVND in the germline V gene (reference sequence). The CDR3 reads CASSSGLARGTQFF. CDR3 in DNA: TGTGCCAGTAGTTCGGGACTAGCGAGGGGGACACAGTTCTTC.

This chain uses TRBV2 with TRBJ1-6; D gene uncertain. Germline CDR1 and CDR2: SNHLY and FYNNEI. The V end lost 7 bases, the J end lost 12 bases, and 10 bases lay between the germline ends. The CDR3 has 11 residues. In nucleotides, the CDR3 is TGTGCCAGCACCAACACCCAACCCCTCCACTTT. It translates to CASTNTQPLHF.

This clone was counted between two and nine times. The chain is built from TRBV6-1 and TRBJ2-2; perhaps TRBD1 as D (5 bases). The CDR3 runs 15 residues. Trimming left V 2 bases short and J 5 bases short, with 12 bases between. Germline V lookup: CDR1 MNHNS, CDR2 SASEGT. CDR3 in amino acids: CASSESGARTGELFF. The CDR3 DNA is TGTGCCAGCAGTGAATCTGGGGCGCGGACCGGGGAGCTGTTTTTT.

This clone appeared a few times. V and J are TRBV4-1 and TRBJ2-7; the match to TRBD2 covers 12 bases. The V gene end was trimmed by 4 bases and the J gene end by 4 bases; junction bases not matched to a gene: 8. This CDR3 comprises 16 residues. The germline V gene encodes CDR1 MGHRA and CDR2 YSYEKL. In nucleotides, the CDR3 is TGCGCCAGCAGCCCCAGGACTAGCGGGGCTATTTACGAGCAGTACTTC. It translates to CASSPRTSGAIYEQYF.

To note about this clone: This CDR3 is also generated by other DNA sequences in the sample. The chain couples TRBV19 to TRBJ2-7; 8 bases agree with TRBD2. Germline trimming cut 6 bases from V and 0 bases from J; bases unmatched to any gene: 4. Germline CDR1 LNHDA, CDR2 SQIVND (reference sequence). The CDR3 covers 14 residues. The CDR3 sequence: CASSLTSGSYEQYF. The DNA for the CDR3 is TGTGCCAGTAGCCTAACTAGCGGCTCCTACGAGCAGTACTTC.

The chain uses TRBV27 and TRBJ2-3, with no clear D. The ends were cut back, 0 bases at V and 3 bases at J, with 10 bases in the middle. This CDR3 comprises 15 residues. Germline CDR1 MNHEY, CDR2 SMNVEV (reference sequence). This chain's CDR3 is CASSLSIAPTDTQYF. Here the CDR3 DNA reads TGTGCCAGCAGTTTATCGATAGCACCAACAGATACGCAGTATTTT.

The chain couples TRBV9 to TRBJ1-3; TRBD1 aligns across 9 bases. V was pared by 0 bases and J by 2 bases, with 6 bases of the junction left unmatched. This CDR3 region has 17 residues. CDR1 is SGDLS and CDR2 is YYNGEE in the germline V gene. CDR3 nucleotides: TGTGCCAGCAGCGTAGCAGGGACAGGGCGAGCTGGAAACACCATATATTTT. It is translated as CASSVAGTGRAGNTIYF.

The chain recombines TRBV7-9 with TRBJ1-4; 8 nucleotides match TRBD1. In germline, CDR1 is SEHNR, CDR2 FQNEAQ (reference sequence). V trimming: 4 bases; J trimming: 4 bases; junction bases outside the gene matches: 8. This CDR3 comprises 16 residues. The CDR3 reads CASSSTMGQDNEKLFF. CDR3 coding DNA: TGTGCCAGCAGCTCGACTATGGGACAGGATAATGAAAAACTGTTTTTT.

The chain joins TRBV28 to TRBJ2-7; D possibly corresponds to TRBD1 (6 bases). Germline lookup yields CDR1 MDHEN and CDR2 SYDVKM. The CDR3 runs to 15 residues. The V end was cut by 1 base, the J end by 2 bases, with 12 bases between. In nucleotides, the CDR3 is TGTGCCAGCAGTTTATATGAGCAGGGGACCTACGAGCAGTACTTC. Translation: CASSLYEQGTYEQYF.

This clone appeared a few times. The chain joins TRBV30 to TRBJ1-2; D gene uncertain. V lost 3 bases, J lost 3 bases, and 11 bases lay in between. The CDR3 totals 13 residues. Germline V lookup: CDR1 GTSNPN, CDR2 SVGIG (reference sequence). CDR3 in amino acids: CAWRMRAHYGYTF. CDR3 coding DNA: TGTGCCTGGAGGATGAGAGCTCACTATGGCTACACCTTC. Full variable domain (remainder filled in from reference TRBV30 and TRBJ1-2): SQTIHQWPATLVQPVGSPLSLECTVEGTSNPNLYWYRQAAGRGLQLLFYSVGIGQISSEVPQNLSASRPQDRQFILSSKKLLLSDSGFYLCAWRMRAHYGYTFGSGTRLTVV.

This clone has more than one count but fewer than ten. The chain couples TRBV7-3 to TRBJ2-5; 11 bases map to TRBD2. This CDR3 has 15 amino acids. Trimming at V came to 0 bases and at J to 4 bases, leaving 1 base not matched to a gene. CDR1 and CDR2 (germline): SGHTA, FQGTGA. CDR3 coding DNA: TGTGCCAGCAGCTTAACCGGACTAGCGGGAGAGACCCAGTACTTC. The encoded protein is CASSLTGLAGETQYF.